This T cell receptor beta chain emerged from a study of blood T cell repertoires in COVID-19 (dated by TCRdb to 2018 to 2020). About the full investigation: Samples covering the acute and convalescent phases of COVID-19 were provided by collaborators in the United States, Italy and Spain. The material from the prospective study consisted of cDNA or gDNA derived from T cells, B-cell-depleted T cells, or PBMCs. Deeply sampled blood TCRbeta repertoires from subjects exposed to, actively infected with, or recovered from COVID-19 were included in the dataset. The repertoires were released in a freely available public database meant as a resource for research on the immune response to SARS-CoV-2. The samples were drawn from two sources: the first 160 participants of the ongoing ImmuneRACE study, and 1,254 subjects contributed by 6 global collaborators. Nearly every sample came with metadata listing a de-identified subject ID, COVID-19 status, age in years and sex. Where HLA class I and class II types were available, the types were taken from metadata supplied by the sample provider, not from assay-based typing. Broader findings and caveats from the paper: How much clinical and demographic metadata was included differed by source and by participant, and the metadata was provided uncurated.

A few counts support this clone. The antigen this receptor binds is unknown. One base away there is no much larger clone; base qualities are not given. Collaborating institutions collected whole blood in K2EDTA tubes following their own protocols. For TCRbeta analysis, collaborator samples were shipped as frozen whole blood, as isolated PBMCs, or as DNA extracted from either sample type. TCRbeta CDR3 regions were amplified from genomic DNA by means of the immunoSEQ Assay, a bias-controlled multiplex PCR. Per the original workflow: The number of nucleated cells in each sample was estimated from the amplification of reference gene primers within the assay. To quantify the absolute abundance of each unique TCRbeta CDR3 rearrangement, sequence reads were collapsed and filtered. Productive Simpson clonality was computed per sample as the square root of Simpson's diversity index over productive rearrangements. TCRdb holds this immuneACCESS table with in-frame rearrangements only. Some clones are missing; in checked studies, unresolved V genes explain under half, and the rest has no known cause. V and J calls and clone size are given by that table; D and trimming were obtained from the DNA. Present in this sample are 150,000 to 200,000 clones, 75% to 80% of which were seen just once. More than 25% of the sample belongs to the ten largest clones.

Reading from cysteine to phenylalanine, the CDR3 counts 15 amino acids. CDR3 DNA only is kept here, 45 bases in frame from base 1. The germline V gene yields SGHVS for CDR1 and FNYEAQ for CDR2. V is reduced by 5 bases and J by 5 bases, leaving a spacing of 18 bases between them. This receptor chain uses TRBV7-6 and TRBJ2-5, with the D gene not clear enough to name. The sequence derives from a woman in her 70s with acute or convalescent COVID-19. The specimen was peripheral blood. This receptor carries the CDR3 CASSPGSTLMETQYF. The DNA sequence is as follows: TGTGCCAGCAGCCCCGGGTCTACCCTGATGGAGACCCAGTACTTC. Here the CDR3 is joined to the reference TRBV7-6 and TRBJ2-5 genes, and the full variable domain is: GAGVSQSPRYKVTKRGQDVALRCDPISGHVSLYWYRQALGQGPEFLTYFNYEAQQDKSGLPNDRFSAERPEGSISTLTIQRTEQRDSAMYRCASSPGSTLMETQYFGPGTRLLVL.